These 14 T cell receptor beta chains originate from one sample sequenced in a study of T cells in Graves' hyperthyroidism and ophthalmopathy. TCR beta CDR3 regions were amplified from RNA. HTBI primers were used for first-round RT-PCR of the TCR CDR3. In TCRdb, the multiplex PCR reads were re-called with MiXCR into one record per CDR3 protein. The table shows about 640,000 distinct CDR3 sequences, with less than 25% occurring only once. Material for sequencing was blood. These receptors came from a man aged 25-45 years with Graves' ophthalmopathy.

This clonotype has ten or more counts. The chain links TRBV28 to TRBJ2-7; D remains unclear. V lost 6 bases and J 3 bases, leaving 24 bases between the germline ends. Germline values: CDR1 MDHEN, CDR2 SYDVKM. This CDR3 spans 17 amino acids. The CDR3 is CASSNIGLAFGDYEQYF. In nucleotides, the CDR3 is TGTGCCAGCAGCAATATTGGGTTGGCGTTTGGGGACTACGAGCAGTACTTC. The full variable domain, its missing parts supplied by reference TRBV28 and TRBJ2-7, is DVKVTQSSRYLVKRTGEKVFLECVQDMDHENMFWYRQDPGLGLRLIYFSYDVKMKEKGDIPEGYSVSREKKERFSLILESASTNQTSMYLCASSNIGLAFGDYEQYFGPGTRLTVT.

This chain joins TRBV5-1 and TRBJ1-5, with 8 bases identical to TRBD1. The CDR3 has 16 residues. V dropped 0 bases and J dropped 4; count of bases not matched to a gene: 6. Looked up from germline, CDR1 is SGHRS and CDR2 is YFSETQ. CDR3 DNA: TGCGCCAGCAGCTTGGGTGGACAGGGTATGAATCAGCCCCAGCATTTT. It specifies CASSLGGQGMNQPQHF.

The chain combines TRBV5-1 with TRBJ2-7; possibly TRBD1 or TRBD2 for D (6 bases each). CDR3 length equals 14 residues. Trimming shortened V by 4 bases and J by 5 bases, and 16 bases separated the two germline ends. Germline CDR1 is SGHRS and CDR2 is YFSETQ. The CDR3 sequence: CASSLGGTRDEQYF. Here the CDR3 DNA reads TGCGCCAGCAGCCTTGGGGGGACACGGGACGAGCAGTACTTC.

This clonotype was counted ten times or more. The chain carries TRBV30 and TRBJ1-1; TRBD1 might be the D (5 bases). The CDR3 contains 12 residues. Germline CDR1 and CDR2: GTSNPN and SVGIG (reference sequence). The germline V and J ends were trimmed by 3 bases and 5 bases, with 10 bases remaining between them. The CDR3 region is CAWSTGRTEAFF. The CDR3 nucleotides read TGTGCCTGGAGCACAGGTAGGACTGAAGCTTTCTTT.

This chain joins TRBV7-6 and TRBJ1-1; 7 bases fit TRBD1. The CDR3 extends over 16 amino acids. Germline values: CDR1 SGHVS, CDR2 FNYEAQ. V trimming: 1 base; J trimming: 1 base; junction bases outside the gene matches: 6. The CDR3 sequence: CASSLGAGGGNTEAFF. Here the CDR3 DNA reads TGTGCCAGCAGCTTAGGGGCAGGGGGAGGGAACACTGAAGCTTTCTTT.

The rearrangement joins TRBV9 to TRBJ1-5, with D possibly being TRBD1 (5 bases). Trimming removed 0 bases at V and 2 bases at J, with 12 bases between. CDR1 SGDLS and CDR2 YYNGEE come from the germline V gene. The CDR3 contains 16 residues. Here the CDR3 reads CASSVGDSGGNQPQHF. In DNA, the CDR3 is TGTGCCAGCAGCGTAGGAGACAGCGGAGGCAATCAGCCCCAGCATTTT.

There are a few counts of this clonotype. V and J are TRBV10-3 and TRBJ2-7; D possibly corresponds to TRBD2 (7 bases). Trimming left V 7 bases short and J 5 bases short, with 15 bases between. Germline loops: CDR1 ENHRY, CDR2 SYGVKD. The CDR3 is made up of 13 amino acids. CDR3 bases: TGTGCCATCAAAGGGGGAGGGCCGGACGAGCAGTACTTC. Residues: CAIKGGGPDEQYF.

Only a few counts were recorded for this clonotype. This chain links TRBV11-2 with TRBJ2-5; 12 bases align to TRBD1. J lost 2 bases, V lost 4 bases, and 8 bases had no gene match. Germline V gene lookup returns CDR1 SGHAT and CDR2 FQNNGV. There are 17 residues in the CDR3. The DNA of the CDR3 is TGTGCCAGCAGCTGGGGGACAGGGGGCGTAAGGCAAGAGACCCAGTACTTC. Translated: CASSWGTGGVRQETQYF.

On this clonotype: The conserved phenylalanine or tryptophan normally closing the CDR3 is absent here, so this likely arose from a read error. V gene TRBV9 combines with J gene TRBJ1-2; D is ambiguous. Germline V gene data show CDR1 as SGDLS and CDR2 as YYNGEE. CDR3 length: 12 residues. Trimming removed 6 bases at V and 2 bases at J, with 8 bases between. The CDR3 spells CASTGQNYGYTL. In nucleotides, the CDR3 is TGTGCCAGCACTGGGCAGAACTATGGCTACACCCTC.

The V and J genes are TRBV3-1 and TRBJ2-1, with D tentatively TRBD2 (5 bases). Germline CDR1 and CDR2: LGHDT and YNNKEL (reference sequence). V shed 1 base and J shed 0 bases, with 13 bases lying between them. The CDR3 has 17 residues. CDR3 nucleotide sequence: TGTGCCAGCAGCCAAGCCGGACTTGGCGGCTCCTACAATGAGCAGTTCTTC. This gives the protein CASSQAGLGGSYNEQFF.

This clonotype was seen at least ten times. The chain has TRBV20-1 and TRBJ2-1, with D perhaps matching TRBD2 (6 bases). The CDR3 runs 14 residues. The germline CDR1 and CDR2 sequences are DFQATT and SNEGSKA (reference sequence). V lost 1 base to trimming and J lost 4 bases, with 11 bases between them. The CDR3 is CSARGLALYNEQFF. In nucleotides, the CDR3 is TGCAGTGCTAGAGGCCTAGCGCTATACAATGAGCAGTTCTTC.

The chain combines TRBV29-1 with TRBJ2-1; perhaps D is TRBD1 or TRBD2 (6 bases each). This CDR3 is built from 13 residues. CDR1 and CDR2 from the germline V gene are SQVTM and ANQGSEA. Trimming removed 1 base from V and 7 bases from J, with 11 bases in between. The CDR3: CSVEARGGNEQFF. CDR3 sequence (DNA): TGCAGCGTTGAAGCCAGAGGGGGGAATGAGCAGTTCTTC.

This clonotype was observed a handful of times. At one end the junction does not follow the germline gene, possibly because of a read error. The V gene is TRBV18, the J gene TRBJ2-7, with 14 bases identical to TRBD2. The CDR3 has 18 amino acids. CDR1 is KGHSH and CDR2 is LQKENI in the germline V gene. The CDR3 loop reads CASSPPLGLAGVSNEQYF. The CDR3 coding sequence is TGTGCCAGCTCACCACCGTTGGGACTAGCGGGAGTCTCCAACGAGCAGTACTTC.

This clonotype has a handful of counts. V gene TRBV28 combines with J gene TRBJ2-2; 8 bases line up with TRBD1. Looked up from germline, CDR1 is MDHEN and CDR2 is SYDVKM. The V and J ends lost 7 bases and 5 bases, in that order; junction bases with no gene match: 6. This CDR3 spans 14 amino acids. The CDR3: CASNRDRRTGELFF. DNA of the CDR3: TGTGCCAGCAATCGGGACAGGAGAACCGGGGAGCTGTTTTTT. Full variable domain (rest looked up from reference TRBV28 and TRBJ2-2): DVKVTQSSRYLVKRTGEKVFLECVQDMDHENMFWYRQDPGLGLRLIYFSYDVKMKEKGDIPEGYSVSREKKERFSLILESASTNQTSMYLCASNRDRRTGELFFGEGSRLTVL.